One T cell receptor (beta chain) is described in this entry. This CDR3 contains 16 residues. V lost 1 base and J lost 3, with 13 bases in between. Germline CDR1 and CDR2: SGHTA and FQGNSA. The record originates from a study of blood T cell repertoires in COVID-19. Original handling: Amplification of reference gene primers provided the estimated nucleated cell counts. The data were produced by immunoSEQ multiplex PCR, yet TCRdb's version contains in-frame clones alone and is incomplete. For V, J and clone size, that table is used; D and trimming come from the DNA. The sample consists of under 200,000 clones, roughly 93% of them appearing once.

V usage is TRBV7-2 and J usage is TRBJ1-5; D might be TRBD1 (5 bases). The sequence derives from a man aged 18-30 years with COVID-19, enrolled during active disease. Specimen: peripheral blood. As DNA, the CDR3 is TGTGCCAGCAGCTTAGGTTGGGGGGGACCCAATCAGCCCCAGCATTTT. Its protein is CASSLGWGGPNQPQHF. The whole variable domain, remainder taken from reference TRBV7-2 and TRBJ1-5, is GAGVSQSPSNKVTEKGKDVELRCDPISGHTALYWYRQSLGQGLEFLIYFQGNSAPDKSGLPSDRFSAERTGGSVSTLTIQRTQQEDSAVYLCASSLGWGGPNQPQHFGDGTRLSIL.